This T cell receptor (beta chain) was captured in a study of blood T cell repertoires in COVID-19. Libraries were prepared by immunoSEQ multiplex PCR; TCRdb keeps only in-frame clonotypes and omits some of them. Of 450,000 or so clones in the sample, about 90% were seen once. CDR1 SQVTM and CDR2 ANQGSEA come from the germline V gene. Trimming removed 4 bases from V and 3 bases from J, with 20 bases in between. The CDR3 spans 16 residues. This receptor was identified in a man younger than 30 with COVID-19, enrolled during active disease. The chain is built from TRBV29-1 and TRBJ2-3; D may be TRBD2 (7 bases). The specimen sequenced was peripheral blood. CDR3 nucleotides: TGCAGCGTTGGGGGGGGCCAAGGTGGGCATACAGATACGCAGTATTTT. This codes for CSVGGGQGGHTDTQYF.